This passage covers 18 T cell receptor beta chains from one sample sequenced in a study of human T cells and chemical hapten exposure. Via MiXCR, TCRdb re-called the RACE reads, giving one row per CDR3 protein. The sample carries fewer than 85,000 distinct CDR3 sequences, about 9.4% recorded once. Regarding time point: patch test 2, 6 weeks after DPC sensitization. Treatment defined: therapeutic diphenylcyclopropenone sensitization with weekly scalp DPC. This sample comprised whole blood, obtained in connection with sensitization to the hapten diphenylcyclopropenone (DPC). The receptors come from a woman younger than 45 with alopecia areata. Some clones in this sample may be carry-over from other donors' samples.

The V call is TRBV29-1, the J call TRBJ2-3; TRBD2 matches 9 bases. The CDR3 runs 14 residues. Trimming cost V 6 bases and J 2 bases; bases outside gene matches: 6. Germline-derived CDR1 and CDR2 are SQVTM and ANQGSEA. CDR3 nucleotides: TGCAGCGTGGCTAGCGGGGCACACACAGATACGCAGTATTTT. It encodes CSVASGAHTDTQYF.

This clonotype was seen ten or more times. The chain couples TRBV6-1 to TRBJ1-4, with 9 nucleotides matching TRBD1. The CDR3 has 14 residues. Trimming cost V 5 bases and J 8 bases; bases outside gene matches: 6. Looked up from germline, CDR1 is MNHNS and CDR2 is SASEGT. For the CDR3, the DNA is TGTGCCAGCAGTCCGACAGGGGGAAACGAAAAACTGTTTTTT. This translates into CASSPTGGNEKLFF.

There are a few counts of this clonotype. The chain links TRBV11-1 to TRBJ2-2; tentatively, D is TRBD1 or TRBD2 (5 bases each). Germline V gives CDR1 SGHAT, CDR2 FQDESV (reference sequence). The CDR3 length is 15 residues. V shed 3 bases and J shed 4 bases, with 12 bases lying between them. This chain's CDR3 is CASSFFQGPTGELFF. CDR3 coding DNA: TGTGCCAGCAGCTTTTTTCAGGGACCCACCGGGGAGCTGTTTTTT.

This clonotype came up a few times. J is TRBJ2-3 and V is TRBV5-1, with TRBD2 matching 8 bases. CDR3 size: 14 residues. Germline CDR1 is SGHRS and CDR2 is YFSETQ. J lost 1 base, V lost 2 bases, and 0 bases had no gene match. This CDR3 is CASSLLAGTDTQYF. The CDR3 DNA reads TGCGCCAGCAGCTTACTAGCGGGCACAGATACGCAGTATTTT.

At least ten counts were recorded for this clonotype. The CDR3 reads CASSLFETSQETQYF. The CDR3, as DNA: TGTGCCAGCAGTTTGTTCGAGACTAGTCAAGAGACCCAGTACTTC. V is TRBV12-3 or TRBV12-4 and J is TRBJ2-5; a possible D gene is TRBD2 (6 bases). This CDR3 region has 15 residues. V shed 3 bases and J shed 2 bases, with 13 bases lying between them.

The CDR3, as DNA: TGTGCCAGCAGCCAGGACGACAGGGGCAATTCACCCCTCCACTTT. Its translation: CASSQDDRGNSPLHF. The gene calls are TRBV3-1 and TRBJ1-6, with 8 positions matching TRBD1. Germline V CDR1 and CDR2: LGHDT, YNNKEL (reference sequence). This CDR3 comprises 15 residues. V lost 3 bases, J lost 7 bases, and 5 bases stayed unmatched.

This clonotype was counted ten times or more. This chain joins TRBV24-1 and TRBJ2-1; perhaps TRBD2 as D (6 bases). V lost 6 bases and J 8 bases, leaving 13 bases between the germline ends. The CDR3 length is 13 residues. The germline gives CDR1 KGHDR, CDR2 SFDVKD. CDR3 coding DNA: TGTGCCACCAGTCCGATAGCGGCCGATGAGCAGTTCTTC. This gives the protein CATSPIAADEQFF.

There are many counts of this clonotype. The gene calls are TRBV3-1 and TRBJ1-2, with D maybe TRBD1 (6 bases). V lost 7 bases to trimming and J lost 1 base, with 13 bases between them. Germline values: CDR1 LGHDT, CDR2 YNNKEL (reference sequence). This CDR3 is built from 14 residues. For the CDR3, the DNA is TGTGCCAGCACTTCGGGACACCTTAACTATGGCTACACCTTC. This gives the protein CASTSGHLNYGYTF.

The CDR3 sequence: CAWSNPGTYNEQFF. The CDR3 DNA is TGTGCCTGGAGTAACCCCGGAACTTACAATGAGCAGTTCTTC. The chain recombines TRBV30 with TRBJ2-1, with unresolved D. The CDR3 extends over 14 amino acids. In germline, CDR1 is GTSNPN, CDR2 SVGIG (reference sequence). The germline V and J ends were trimmed by 2 bases and 4 bases, with 12 bases remaining between them. The whole variable domain, filled in from reference TRBV30 and TRBJ2-1, reads SQTIHQWPATLVQPVGSPLSLECTVEGTSNPNLYWYRQAAGRGLQLLFYSVGIGQISSEVPQNLSASRPQDRQFILSSKKLLLSDSGFYLCAWSNPGTYNEQFFGPGTRLTVL.

The CDR3 DNA reads as TGTGCCAGCAGTTTTCGGGCAGGGGCCTATAATTCACCCCTCCACTTT. Amino acids: CASSFRAGAYNSPLHF. The chain has TRBV28 and TRBJ1-6; a weak D match, TRBD1 (6 bases). Germline CDR1 is MDHEN and CDR2 is SYDVKM. With 3 bases removed from V and 2 bases from J, the gap between germline ends came to 11 bases. The CDR3 contains 16 residues.

This clonotype was found many times. V usage is TRBV12-3 or TRBV12-4 and J usage is TRBJ2-1; D tentatively reads TRBD1 or TRBD2 (6 bases each). This CDR3 is built from 16 residues. Between the trimmed V and J ends, which lost 5 bases and 3 bases, there was a span of 17 bases. CDR3 coding DNA: TGTGCCAGCAGTCCTGGGGGCGGGATAGGCTACAATGAGCAGTTCTTC. This encodes CASSPGGGIGYNEQFF.

In this sample, this clonotype turned up many times. V and J are TRBV19 and TRBJ2-7, with 8 bases matching TRBD2. Unmatched junction bases numbered 9, after V lost 5 bases and J lost 3 bases. The CDR3 has 15 residues. Looked up from germline, CDR1 is LNHDA and CDR2 is SQIVND (reference sequence). The CDR3, as DNA: TGTGCCAGTAGTCTCGGGACTAGGGGAAACTACGAGCAGTACTTC. Protein sequence: CASSLGTRGNYEQYF.

The chain uses TRBV19 and TRBJ2-3; 7 bases line up with TRBD2. The germline V gene encodes CDR1 LNHDA and CDR2 SQIVND (reference sequence). This CDR3 has 15 residues. V dropped 6 bases and J dropped 5; count of bases not matched to a gene: 11. The CDR3 sequence is CASRIGGRARDTQYF. In DNA form, the CDR3 reads TGTGCCAGTAGGATCGGAGGGAGGGCCAGAGATACGCAGTATTTT.

This clonotype was counted between two and nine times. The genes are TRBV29-1 and TRBJ2-7, with D unresolved. There are 14 residues in the CDR3. V lost 4 bases and J lost 0, with 13 bases in between. Germline assignment: CDR1 SQVTM and CDR2 ANQGSEA. The CDR3, as DNA: TGCAGCGTTGCCTTAGGTTTAAGCTCCTACGAGCAGTACTTC. The encoded protein is CSVALGLSSYEQYF.

The CDR3 protein is CASTPLGTGELFF. In DNA form, the CDR3 reads TGTGCCAGCACCCCTTTGGGCACCGGGGAGCTGTTTTTT. The chain couples TRBV7-9 to TRBJ2-2; D uncertain. V was trimmed by 7 bases and J by 4 bases, leaving 10 bases between them. Germline lookup yields CDR1 SEHNR and CDR2 FQNEAQ (reference sequence). This CDR3 is built from 13 residues.

In this sample, this clonotype turned up many times. The CDR3 sequence: CASGLLTSTGELFF. The CDR3, as DNA: TGTGCTAGTGGTTTGCTCACTAGTACCGGGGAGCTGTTTTTT. The chain combines TRBV12-5 with TRBJ2-2, with D maybe TRBD2 (5 bases). Germline assignment: CDR1 LGHNT and CDR2 FRNRAP. Trimming removed 2 bases from V and 5 bases from J, with 9 bases in between. CDR3 length equals 14 residues.

The chain couples TRBV7-6 to TRBJ2-5; tentative D call: TRBD2 (5 bases). The CDR3 loop spans 14 amino acids. The germline V gene has CDR1 SGHVS and CDR2 FNYEAQ. V gave up 4 bases and J gave up 9 bases, with 18 bases separating them. CDR3 loop: CASSSLASSLPQYF. The CDR3 bases are TGTGCCAGCAGCTCCTTAGCGTCCAGCTTACCCCAGTACTTC.

This clonotype was counted a few times. The rearrangement uses TRBV3-1 and TRBJ2-7; D might be TRBD1 or TRBD2, each matching 5 bases. This CDR3 region has 14 residues. Deletions cut 1 base from V and 5 bases from J, with 12 bases between. Germline CDR1 LGHDT, CDR2 YNNKEL (reference sequence). CDR3 region: CASSQGGNENEQYF. Written as DNA, the CDR3 is TGTGCCAGCAGCCAAGGGGGGAATGAAAACGAGCAGTACTTC.